Following are 14 T cell receptor beta chains from one sample sequenced in a study of cytomegalovirus exposure and HLA in healthy donors. A multiplex PCR was run with 60 Vbeta primers and 13 Jbeta primers. Profiling relied on immunoSEQ multiplex PCR, and the TCRdb table lists in-frame clones only, not all of them. Its listing shows 160,000 or so clones. The specimen sequenced was PBMCs. These receptors came from a man younger than 45 in good health and CMV-seronegative.

The chain is built from TRBV14 and TRBJ2-1, with 14 bases lining up with TRBD2. Per the germline V gene, CDR1 is SGHDN and CDR2 is FVKESK. J gave up 3 bases and V 5 bases, and 15 bases lay outside the gene matches. The CDR3 runs to 20 residues. The CDR3 reads CASSRKPGLAGEGIYNEQFF. The CDR3 coding sequence is TGTGCCAGCAGCAGAAAACCGGGACTAGCGGGAGAGGGGATCTACAATGAGCAGTTCTTC.

V is TRBV5-1 and J is TRBJ1-1; D remains ambiguous. The germline gives CDR1 SGHRS, CDR2 YFSETQ. The V end was cut by 0 bases, the J end by 6 bases, with 12 bases between. The CDR3 has 14 residues. The CDR3 loop reads CASSLGHASAEAFF. CDR3 nucleotide sequence: TGCGCCAGCAGCTTGGGACACGCGTCCGCTGAAGCTTTCTTT.

The J gene is TRBJ1-2, the V gene TRBV4-3; D uncertain. Germline values: CDR1 LGHNA, CDR2 YSLEER. V shed 0 bases and J shed 4 bases, with 9 bases lying between them. This CDR3 comprises 14 residues. The CDR3 region has the DNA TGCGCCAGCAGCCAAGAGCACACCCCCTATGGCTACACCTTC. Protein sequence: CASSQEHTPYGYTF.

The gene calls are TRBV19 and TRBJ1-2; 8 bases are a match to TRBD1. The junction had 8 bases not matched to a gene; V was cut back by 6 bases and J by 2 bases. In germline, CDR1 is LNHDA, CDR2 SQIVND (reference sequence). The CDR3 is made up of 15 amino acids. This CDR3 reads CASRIPGGANYGYTF. In DNA form, the CDR3 reads TGTGCCAGTAGAATACCAGGGGGCGCGAACTATGGCTACACCTTC. The full variable domain, with the rest looked up from reference TRBV19 and TRBJ1-2, is DGGITQSPKYLFRKEGQNVTLSCEQNLNHDAMYWYRQDPGQGLRLIYYSQIVNDFQKGDIAEGYSVSREKKESFPLTVTSAQKNPTAFYLCASRIPGGANYGYTFGSGTRLTVV.

The chain joins TRBV28 to TRBJ2-7; 9 nucleotides align to TRBD1. Germline values: CDR1 MDHEN, CDR2 SYDVKM. V was clipped by 6 bases and J by 5 bases; unmatched bases: 8. The CDR3 contains 14 residues. CDR3 DNA sequence: TGTGCCAGCAGATCCTACAGGGGGCTCGACGAGCAGTACTTC. It yields the protein CASRSYRGLDEQYF.

The chain employs TRBV29-1 and TRBJ2-3; 8 bases line up with TRBD2. This CDR3 comprises 15 residues. The V gene's germline CDR1 is SQVTM and CDR2 ANQGSEA. V gave up 5 bases and J gave up 1 base; unmatched junction bases: 8. CDR3 loop: CSVRILAEGTDTQYF. The CDR3 nucleotides read TGCAGCGTTCGGATACTAGCGGAAGGCACAGATACGCAGTATTTT.

The chain uses TRBV14 and TRBJ1-2; possible D gene TRBD1, 5 bases. CDR1 SGHDN and CDR2 FVKESK come from the germline V gene. V lost 4 bases to trimming and J lost 3 bases, with 12 bases between them. This CDR3 region has 14 residues. CDR3 protein: CASSRTTGYYGYTF. In DNA form, the CDR3 reads TGTGCCAGCAGCCGGACTACAGGCTACTATGGCTACACCTTC.

V is TRBV7-2 and J is TRBJ1-2, with a possible D match to TRBD1 (6 bases). V lost 3 bases to trimming and J lost 4 bases, with 9 bases between them. CDR3 size: 13 residues. Germline loops: CDR1 SGHTA, CDR2 FQGNSA. The DNA for the CDR3 is TGTGCCAGCAGCTTGACAGGCGGCTATGGCTACACCTTC. Residues: CASSLTGGYGYTF.

The CDR3 DNA is TGTGCCAGCAGCCGCGGGGCGGGAGCCTCCCCAGATACGCAGTATTTT. It yields the protein CASSRGAGASPDTQYF. The gene calls are TRBV11-2 and TRBJ2-3; TRBD2 matches 7 bases. Germline assignment: CDR1 SGHAT and CDR2 FQNNGV. V was pared by 5 bases and J by 4 bases, with 12 bases of the junction left unmatched. CDR3 size: 16 residues.

The chain couples TRBV30 to TRBJ2-2; 8 nucleotides line up with TRBD2. The ends lost 2 bases at V and 6 bases at J; junction bases unmatched: 11. The CDR3 is 16 residues long. CDR1 is GTSNPN and CDR2 is SVGIG in the germline V gene (reference sequence). This CDR3 reads CAWSLGTRLRPGELFF. In DNA form, the CDR3 reads TGTGCCTGGAGTTTAGGGACTAGGTTAAGACCCGGGGAGCTGTTTTTT. The full variable domain, rest sourced from reference TRBV30 and TRBJ2-2, is SQTIHQWPATLVQPVGSPLSLECTVEGTSNPNLYWYRQAAGRGLQLLFYSVGIGQISSEVPQNLSASRPQDRQFILSSKKLLLSDSGFYLCAWSLGTRLRPGELFFGEGSRLTVL.

This chain connects TRBV7-6 to TRBJ1-1, with 7 bases matching TRBD1. The length of the CDR3 is 16 residues. Germline trimming cut 8 bases from V and 4 bases from J; bases unmatched to any gene: 16. The germline V gene has CDR1 SGHVS and CDR2 FNYEAQ. CDR3 residues: CASDSLGQNTGTEAFF. CDR3 nucleotides: TGTGCCAGCGACTCTTTGGGACAGAATACCGGCACTGAAGCTTTCTTT.

The chain's CDR3 is CAWRRGGTENTEAFF. For the CDR3, the DNA is TGTGCCTGGAGGAGGGGCGGGACGGAGAACACTGAAGCTTTCTTT. This chain uses TRBV30 with TRBJ1-1, with D possibly matching TRBD1 (5 bases). The germline V and J ends were trimmed by 3 bases and 1 base, with 15 bases remaining between them. The CDR3 is made up of 15 amino acids. The germline V gene has CDR1 GTSNPN and CDR2 SVGIG (reference sequence).

The rearrangement uses TRBV11-2 and TRBJ2-1; maybe TRBD2 (6 bases). Trimming cost V 1 base and J 8 bases, with 9 bases left between them. The CDR3 sequence is 13 residues long. The V gene's germline CDR1 is SGHAT and CDR2 FQNNGV. The CDR3 sequence is CASSLGTTYEQFF. CDR3 nucleotides: TGTGCCAGCAGCTTAGGGACTACTTATGAGCAGTTCTTC.

This chain uses TRBV11-2 with TRBJ2-1; 9 bases agree with TRBD2. The CDR3 contains 15 residues. The V gene end was trimmed by 6 bases and the J gene end by 7 bases; junction bases not matched to a gene: 10. Germline loops: CDR1 SGHAT, CDR2 FQNNGV. The CDR3 is CASSSSGAPNNEQFF. Here the CDR3 DNA reads TGTGCCAGCAGTTCTAGCGGGGCTCCTAATAATGAGCAGTTCTTC.